Listed below are T cell receptor beta chains from one sample, sequenced in a study of T cells in Graves' hyperthyroidism and ophthalmopathy. MiXCR was run by TCRdb on the multiplex PCR reads, yielding one entry per CDR3 protein. This sample has about 350,000 distinct CDR3 sequences, with roughly 13% found just once. Sequencing input: blood. Receptors were obtained from a woman between 40 and 50 years old with Graves' ophthalmopathy. Each CDR3 is given with its conserved first and last residue. Each record gives: clone size, J gene, V gene, D gene, CDR3 protein, CDR3 DNA. D genes are given only for firm matches. Rows give clone size only sometimes, using once, few, many, or a class for an expanded clone.

abundance: many
j_gene: TRBJ2-1
v_gene: TRBV29-1
d_gene: TRBD2
CDR3aa: CSVGTGTSGSNEQFF
CDR3nt: TGCAGCGTCGGAACCGGGACTAGCGGGAGTAATGAGCAGTTCTTC

abundance: many
j_gene: TRBJ2-5
v_gene: TRBV2
d_gene: .
CDR3aa: CASSGTRSTQETQYF
CDR3nt: TGTGCCAGCAGTGGGACTCGCTCTACCCAAGAGACCCAGTACTTC

abundance: many
j_gene: TRBJ1-2
v_gene: TRBV7-9
d_gene: TRBD1
CDR3aa: CASSAMTGVTNYGYTF
CDR3nt: TGTGCCAGCAGCGCGATGACAGGGGTAACTAACTATGGCTACACCTTC

abundance: few
j_gene: TRBJ1-4
v_gene: TRBV11-2
d_gene: .
CDR3aa: CASRGWGGDEKLFF
CDR3nt: TGTGCCAGCAGGGGGTGGGGGGGGGATGAAAAACTGTTTTTT

abundance: .
j_gene: TRBJ1-5
v_gene: TRBV7-2
d_gene: .
CDR3aa: CASSPYGGGGSNQPQHF
CDR3nt: TGTGCCAGCAGCCCATACGGGGGAGGGGGTAGCAATCAGCCCCAGCATTTT

abundance: .
j_gene: TRBJ1-2
v_gene: TRBV19
d_gene: .
CDR3aa: CASSIDQGSGYTF
CDR3nt: TGTGCCAGTAGTATTGATCAGGGTAGCGGCTACACCTTC

abundance: .
j_gene: TRBJ1-6
v_gene: TRBV27
d_gene: TRBD1
CDR3aa: CASSPGTVYNSPLHF
CDR3nt: TGTGCCAGCAGTCCGGGGACAGTTTATAATTCACCCCTCCACTTT

abundance: .
j_gene: TRBJ2-5
v_gene: TRBV19
d_gene: .
CDR3aa: CASSIVAGDRETQYF
CDR3nt: TGTGCCAGTAGTATCGTGGCAGGGGACCGAGAGACCCAGTACTTC

abundance: .
j_gene: TRBJ2-6
v_gene: TRBV5-8
d_gene: .
CDR3aa: CATPPSVYSGANVLTF
CDR3nt: TGTGCCACCCCACCTTCGGTCTACTCTGGGGCCAACGTCCTGACTTTC

abundance: .
j_gene: TRBJ2-3
v_gene: TRBV20-1
d_gene: TRBD2
CDR3aa: CSARDGTAEAGANTQYF
CDR3nt: TGCAGTGCTAGAGACGGGACCGCGGAAGCGGGGGCAAATACGCAGTATTTT

abundance: many
j_gene: TRBJ1-5
v_gene: TRBV24-1
d_gene: .
CDR3aa: CATSDRGQDSNQPQHF
CDR3nt: TGTGCCACCAGTGACCGGGGACAAGATAGCAATCAGCCCCAGCATTTT

abundance: .
j_gene: TRBJ2-7
v_gene: TRBV2
d_gene: TRBD2
CDR3aa: CASSEEGSGGGYEQYF
CDR3nt: TGTGCCAGCAGTGAAGAGGGTAGCGGGGGAGGCTACGAGCAGTACTTC

abundance: many
j_gene: TRBJ1-5
v_gene: TRBV7-2
d_gene: .
CDR3aa: CASSPQITRGNQPQHF
CDR3nt: TGTGCCAGCAGCCCACAGATAACCCGGGGAAATCAGCCCCAGCATTTT

abundance: .
j_gene: TRBJ2-1
v_gene: TRBV30
d_gene: TRBD2
CDR3aa: CAWSVMTELAGASMKSEQFF
CDR3nt: TGTGCCTGGAGTGTAATGACCGAGCTAGCGGGGGCCTCCATGAAATCTGAGCAGTTCTTC

abundance: .
j_gene: TRBJ2-1
v_gene: TRBV18
d_gene: .
CDR3aa: CASSPASGYNEQFF
CDR3nt: TGTGCCAGCTCACCAGCAAGCGGCTACAATGAGCAGTTCTTC

abundance: few
j_gene: TRBJ1-5
v_gene: TRBV7-9
d_gene: .
CDR3aa: CASRVSSMGGNQPQHF
CDR3nt: TGTGCCAGCAGAGTCAGTTCAATGGGGGGCAATCAGCCCCAGCATTTT

abundance: many
j_gene: TRBJ2-1
v_gene: TRBV7-2
d_gene: .
CDR3aa: CASSPTGAYNEQFF
CDR3nt: TGTGCCAGCAGCCCTACAGGAGCCTACAATGAGCAGTTCTTC

abundance: many
j_gene: TRBJ1-4
v_gene: TRBV11-2
d_gene: .
CDR3aa: CASSLAGSTLFF
CDR3nt: TGTGCCAGCAGCTTGGCAGGTTCCACTCTGTTTTTT

abundance: few
j_gene: TRBJ2-2
v_gene: TRBV28
d_gene: .
CDR3aa: CASKREPGELFF
CDR3nt: TGTGCCAGCAAACGGGAGCCCGGGGAGCTGTTTTTT

abundance: .
j_gene: TRBJ2-3
v_gene: TRBV9
d_gene: .
CDR3aa: CASSPHRQTPDTQYF
CDR3nt: TGTGCCAGCAGCCCCCATCGTCAGACCCCAGATACGCAGTATTTT

abundance: few
j_gene: TRBJ1-2
v_gene: TRBV20-1
d_gene: .
CDR3aa: CSATLEGLYGYTF
CDR3nt: TGCAGTGCTACCTTAGAGGGTCTCTATGGCTACACCTTC

abundance: many
j_gene: TRBJ1-1
v_gene: TRBV5-1
d_gene: .
CDR3aa: CASSSRGHLNTEAFF
CDR3nt: TGCGCCAGCAGCTCAAGAGGACACTTGAACACTGAAGCTTTCTTT

abundance: few
j_gene: TRBJ1-5
v_gene: TRBV24-1
d_gene: TRBD1
CDR3aa: CATSDSRTGVWSVSPQHF
CDR3nt: TGTGCCACCAGTGATTCGAGGACAGGGGTGTGGTCCGTATCACCCCAGCATTTT

abundance: many
j_gene: TRBJ1-5
v_gene: TRBV28
d_gene: TRBD1
CDR3aa: CASSLSRRGGQPQHF
CDR3nt: TGTGCCAGCAGTTTATCGCGCAGGGGGGGTCAGCCCCAGCATTTT

abundance: few
j_gene: TRBJ1-3
v_gene: TRBV20-1
d_gene: .
CDR3aa: CSARDPGGDSGNTIYF
CDR3nt: TGCAGTGCTAGAGATCCGGGGGGGGACTCTGGAAACACCATATATTTT

abundance: many
j_gene: TRBJ1-5
v_gene: TRBV28
d_gene: .
CDR3aa: CASSLVPPGRGNQPQHF
CDR3nt: TGTGCCAGCAGTTTAGTTCCCCCAGGGCGAGGCAATCAGCCCCAGCATTTT

abundance: many
j_gene: TRBJ2-7
v_gene: TRBV7-6
d_gene: TRBD1
CDR3aa: CASSLSDRGYEQYF
CDR3nt: TGTGCCAGCAGCTTATCCGACAGGGGCTACGAGCAGTACTTC

abundance: many
j_gene: TRBJ1-4
v_gene: TRBV2
d_gene: .
CDR3aa: CASSPGGTNEKLFF
CDR3nt: TGTGCCAGCAGTCCTGGGGGAACTAATGAAAAACTGTTTTTT

abundance: .
j_gene: TRBJ2-4
v_gene: TRBV4-2
d_gene: .
CDR3aa: CASSQDARVVVSRNIQYF
CDR3nt: TGTGCCAGCAGCCAAGACGCGCGGGTAGTAGTGAGTAGGAACATTCAGTACTTC

abundance: .
j_gene: TRBJ2-7
v_gene: TRBV12-3/TRBV12-4
d_gene: .
CDR3aa: CASSAGPVYEQYF
CDR3nt: TGTGCCAGCAGTGCGGGACCGGTCTACGAGCAGTACTTC

abundance: many
j_gene: TRBJ1-2
v_gene: TRBV5-1
d_gene: .
CDR3aa: CASSEANYGYTF
CDR3nt: TGCGCCAGCAGCGAAGCCAACTATGGCTACACCTTC

abundance: many
j_gene: TRBJ2-3
v_gene: TRBV6-1
d_gene: TRBD1
CDR3aa: CASRLSQGADTQYF
CDR3nt: TGTGCCAGCAGATTATCTCAGGGGGCAGATACGCAGTATTTT

abundance: .
j_gene: TRBJ2-5
v_gene: TRBV29-1
d_gene: .
CDR3aa: CSAGASGETQYF
CDR3nt: TGCAGCGCTGGGGCATCTGGGGAGACCCAGTACTTC

abundance: few
j_gene: TRBJ1-2
v_gene: TRBV4-1
d_gene: .
CDR3aa: CASSQVGARGEGTF
CDR3nt: TGCGCCAGCAGCCAAGTGGGTGCCCGGGGAGAAGGCACCTTC

abundance: many
j_gene: TRBJ1-5
v_gene: TRBV20-1
d_gene: .
CDR3aa: CSARGSSNQPQHF
CDR3nt: TGCAGTGCTAGGGGCAGTAGCAATCAGCCCCAGCATTTT

abundance: .
j_gene: TRBJ2-5
v_gene: TRBV4-1
d_gene: TRBD2
CDR3aa: CASSQASGRGETQYF
CDR3nt: TGCGCCAGCAGCCAGGCTAGCGGGAGAGGAGAGACCCAGTACTTC

abundance: .
j_gene: TRBJ2-6
v_gene: TRBV18
d_gene: .
CDR3aa: CASSPPSSGANVLTF
CDR3nt: TGTGCCAGCTCACCACCGTCCTCTGGGGCCAACGTCCTGACTTTC

abundance: many
j_gene: TRBJ1-1
v_gene: TRBV12-3/TRBV12-4
d_gene: .
CDR3aa: CASSLGTENTEAFF
CDR3nt: TGTGCCAGCAGTTTAGGGACAGAAAACACTGAAGCTTTCTTT